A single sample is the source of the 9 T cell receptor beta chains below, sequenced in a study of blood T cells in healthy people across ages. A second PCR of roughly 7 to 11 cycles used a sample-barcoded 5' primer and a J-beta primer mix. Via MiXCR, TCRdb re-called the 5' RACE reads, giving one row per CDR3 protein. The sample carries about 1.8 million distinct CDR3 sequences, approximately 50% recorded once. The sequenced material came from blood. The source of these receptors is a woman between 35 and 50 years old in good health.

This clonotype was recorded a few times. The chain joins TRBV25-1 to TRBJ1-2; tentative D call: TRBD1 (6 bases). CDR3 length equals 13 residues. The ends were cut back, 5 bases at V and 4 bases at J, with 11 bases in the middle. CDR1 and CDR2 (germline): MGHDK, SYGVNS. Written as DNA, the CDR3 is TGTGCCAGCAGTTGGACAGTCTCCTATGGCTACACCTTC. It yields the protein CASSWTVSYGYTF.

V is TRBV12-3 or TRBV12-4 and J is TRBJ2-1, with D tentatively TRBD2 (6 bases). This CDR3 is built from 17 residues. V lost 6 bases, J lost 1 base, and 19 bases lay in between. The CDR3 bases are TGTGCCAGCAGGCCTAGCGTGGGGCGACGGTCCTACAATGAGCAGTTCTTC. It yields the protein CASRPSVGRRSYNEQFF.

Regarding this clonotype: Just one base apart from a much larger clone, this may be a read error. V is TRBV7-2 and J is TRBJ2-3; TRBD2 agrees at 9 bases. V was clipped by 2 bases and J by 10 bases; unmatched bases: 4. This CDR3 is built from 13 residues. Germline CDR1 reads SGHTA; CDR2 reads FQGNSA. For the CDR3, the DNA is TGTGCCAGCAGCTTATCTCCTAGCGGGGCGCAGTATTTT. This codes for CASSLSPSGAQYF.

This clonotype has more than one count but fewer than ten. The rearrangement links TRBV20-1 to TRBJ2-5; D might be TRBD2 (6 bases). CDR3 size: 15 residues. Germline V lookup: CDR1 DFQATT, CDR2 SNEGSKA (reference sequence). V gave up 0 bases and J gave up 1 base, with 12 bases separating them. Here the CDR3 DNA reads TGCAGTGCTAGAGATTATGGAGGGGCCCAAGAGACCCAGTACTTC. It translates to CSARDYGGAQETQYF.

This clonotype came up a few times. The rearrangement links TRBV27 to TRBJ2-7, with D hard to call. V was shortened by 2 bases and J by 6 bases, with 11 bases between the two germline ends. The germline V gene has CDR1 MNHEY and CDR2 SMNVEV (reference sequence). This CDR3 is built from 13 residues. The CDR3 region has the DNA TGTGCCAGCAGTTTAGTTAGTAGAGGCGAGCAGTACTTC. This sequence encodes CASSLVSRGEQYF.

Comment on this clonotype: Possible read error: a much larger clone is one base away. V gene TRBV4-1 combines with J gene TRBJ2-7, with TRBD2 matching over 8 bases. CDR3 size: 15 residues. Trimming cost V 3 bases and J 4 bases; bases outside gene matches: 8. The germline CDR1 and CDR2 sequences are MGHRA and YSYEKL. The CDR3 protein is CASSHESGGLYEQYF. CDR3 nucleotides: TGCGCCAGCAGCCACGAAAGCGGGGGACTTTACGAGCAGTACTTC.

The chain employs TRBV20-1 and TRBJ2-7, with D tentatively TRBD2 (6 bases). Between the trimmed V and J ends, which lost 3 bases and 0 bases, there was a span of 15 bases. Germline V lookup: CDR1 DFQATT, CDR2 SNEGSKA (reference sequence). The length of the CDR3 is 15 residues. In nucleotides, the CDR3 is TGCAGTGCTAGTTGGGGCCGGGGGAGCTCCTACGAGCAGTACTTC. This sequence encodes CSASWGRGSSYEQYF.

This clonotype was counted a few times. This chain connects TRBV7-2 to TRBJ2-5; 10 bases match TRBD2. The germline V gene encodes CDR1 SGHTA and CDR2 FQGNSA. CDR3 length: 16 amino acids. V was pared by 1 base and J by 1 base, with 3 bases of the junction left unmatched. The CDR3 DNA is TGTGCCAGCAGCTTAGGGTCTAGCGGGGGCCAAGAGACCCAGTACTTC. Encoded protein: CASSLGSSGGQETQYF.

CDR3 amino acids: CSARDLPWGPPPNEQFF. For the CDR3, the DNA is TGCAGTGCTAGAGATCTTCCGTGGGGTCCCCCTCCCAATGAGCAGTTCTTC. The chain carries TRBV20-1 and TRBJ2-1; the D is unclear. CDR1 DFQATT and CDR2 SNEGSKA come from the germline V gene (reference sequence). The V and J ends lost 0 bases and 6 bases respectively, with 21 bases between them. This CDR3 spans 17 amino acids.